This paragraph reports one T cell receptor beta chain. Its target is not known. The donors were members of the validation cohort comprising about 120 subjects, separate from the roughly 690-subject first cohort. Clones were read by immunoSEQ multiplex PCR, and TCRdb kept only the in-frame ones, dropping some. The sample has 140,000 or so clones; 87% are singletons. The data derive from a study of cytomegalovirus exposure and HLA in healthy donors. Overall study findings and caveats: Three chains tied to CMV proved CMV antigen-specific in vitro. Subsequent analysis showed first-cohort TCR clusters tending to co-occur in some 120 validation repertoires. The authors enumerated some 160 TCR beta chains as linked to cytomegalovirus.

The length of the CDR3 is 15 residues. CDR1 SGHRS and CDR2 YFSETQ come from the germline V gene. V lost 2 bases and J lost 2; bases outside the gene matches: 4. Sequencing was done on a sample of PBMCs. This TCR was sampled from a man between 18 and 29 years old in good health and CMV-seropositive. The rearrangement joins TRBV5-1 to TRBJ2-7; 10 positions agree with TRBD2. The CDR3 bases are TGCGCCAGCAGCTTTAGGCTAGCGGGGGCCTACGAGCAGTACTTC. Protein sequence: CASSFRLAGAYEQYF.